These 22 T cell receptor beta chains were all obtained from the same sample, sequenced in a study of T cells in localized non-small cell lung cancer. TCRdb's table, derived via immunoSEQ multiplex PCR, lists solely in-frame clones and lacks some. Among approximately 25,000 clones, around nine tenths were seen once, and the ten largest hold 6.9%. Material: peripheral blood, obtained before any cancer treatment. These receptors were collected from a woman aged 40-70 years with stage I lung adenocarcinoma.

This clone has only a few counts. The chain uses TRBV7-2 and TRBJ2-7, with 10 bases lining up with TRBD1. V dropped 5 bases and J dropped 7; count of bases not matched to a gene: 8. Germline CDR1 is SGHTA and CDR2 is FQGNSA. The CDR3 spans 14 residues. The CDR3 region is CASSQGQGHGEQYF. The CDR3 DNA sequence: TGTGCCAGCAGCCAGGGACAGGGGCACGGGGAGCAGTACTTC.

The rearrangement uses TRBV7-2 and TRBJ2-3; weak D call: TRBD1 (5 bases). V was cut by 5 bases and J by 0 bases, with 9 bases left in between. The CDR3 contains 14 residues. Looked up from germline, CDR1 is SGHTA and CDR2 is FQGNSA. CDR3: CASSTRQSTDTQYF. The CDR3 DNA reads as TGTGCCAGCAGCACCCGACAGAGCACAGATACGCAGTATTTT.

The rearrangement joins TRBV5-6 to TRBJ2-5; D remains unclear. Germline V gene data show CDR1 as SGHDT and CDR2 as YYEEEE. This CDR3 comprises 13 residues. V was cut by 2 bases and J by 5 bases, with 10 bases left in between. The CDR3 loop is CASSFSQRETQYF. The DNA for the CDR3 is TGTGCCAGCAGCTTCTCTCAACGGGAGACCCAGTACTTC.

A word on this clone: The junction differs from germline at one of its ends, possibly a read error. The J gene is TRBJ1-2, the V gene TRBV28, with 11 bases aligning to TRBD1. Germline CDR1 MDHEN, CDR2 SYDVKM. The CDR3 runs to 13 residues. CDR3 amino acids: CVSRPGQGGGYTF. CDR3 sequence (DNA): TGTGTCAGCAGACCGGGACAGGGGGGCGGCTACACCTTC.

The chain carries TRBV10-1 and TRBJ2-3, with D uncertain. CDR1 and CDR2 (germline): WNHNN, SYGVQD (reference sequence). Between the trimmed V and J ends, which lost 2 bases and 5 bases, there was a span of 8 bases. The CDR3 contains 13 residues. This CDR3 reads CASSETRIDTQYF. The DNA of the CDR3 is TGCGCCAGCAGTGAGACGAGAATAGATACGCAGTATTTT.

The CDR3 here is CASSAGTLTDTQYF. DNA of the CDR3: TGTGCCAGCTCAGCCGGGACACTCACAGATACGCAGTATTTT. The V and J genes are TRBV18 and TRBJ2-3, with D perhaps matching TRBD1 (6 bases). Germline CDR1 and CDR2: KGHSH and LQKENI. V was cut by 5 bases and J by 2 bases, with 11 bases left in between. This CDR3 region has 14 residues.

The V and J genes are TRBV9 and TRBJ2-7; TRBD1 or TRBD2 may be the D gene (5 bases each). CDR1 and CDR2 from the germline V gene are SGDLS and YYNGEE. The CDR3 consists of 14 residues. V was shortened by 4 bases and J by 2 bases, with 13 bases between the two germline ends. The CDR3 DNA sequence: TGTGCCAGCAGCCCAAGGGACGGCACCTACGAGCAGTACTTC. Its protein is CASSPRDGTYEQYF.

The chain employs TRBV25-1 and TRBJ1-3, with D unresolved. This CDR3 region has 16 residues. Germline V gene lookup returns CDR1 MGHDK and CDR2 SYGVNS. The V gene lost 5 bases and the J gene lost 0 bases, with 14 bases spanning the gap. The CDR3: CASSPPLRFSGNTIYF. As DNA, the CDR3 is TGTGCCAGCAGTCCCCCCTTGAGGTTCTCTGGAAACACCATATATTTT.

The chain is built from TRBV5-1 and TRBJ2-1; no firm D call. The CDR3 is 15 residues long. Trimming removed 0 bases from V and 6 bases from J, with 13 bases in between. Germline CDR1 and CDR2: SGHRS and YFSETQ. The DNA of the CDR3 is TGCGCCAGCAGCTTGGAAGCGAGCAGAGGCAATGAGCAGTTCTTC. Translating gives CASSLEASRGNEQFF.

The J gene is TRBJ2-7, the V gene TRBV7-2; D is perhaps TRBD2 (7 bases). The CDR3 consists of 15 residues. The V end lost 8 bases, the J end lost 0 bases, and 17 bases lay between the germline ends. Germline V gives CDR1 SGHTA, CDR2 FQGNSA. CDR3 nucleotides: TGTGCCAGCTGGTCCGGGGGGCCAAGCTCCTACGAGCAGTACTTC. It yields the protein CASWSGGPSSYEQYF. Drawing the rest from reference TRBV7-2 and TRBJ2-7, the complete variable domain is GAGVSQSPSNKVTEKGKDVELRCDPISGHTALYWYRQSLGQGLEFLIYFQGNSAPDKSGLPSDRFSAERTGGSVSTLTIQRTQQEDSAVYLCASWSGGPSSYEQYFGPGTRLTVT.

The chain has TRBV19 and TRBJ2-5, with D possibly being TRBD2 (5 bases). V dropped 5 bases and J dropped 0 bases, with 10 bases sitting between them. The CDR3 consists of 14 residues. The germline V gene encodes CDR1 LNHDA and CDR2 SQIVND (reference sequence). The CDR3 bases are TGTGCCAGTAGTCTGGCGGGTTACCAAGAGACCCAGTACTTC. It is translated as CASSLAGYQETQYF.

The chain is built from TRBV19 and TRBJ2-1, with a tentative D call TRBD2 (6 bases). The germline gives CDR1 LNHDA, CDR2 SQIVND (reference sequence). V lost 6 bases to trimming and J lost 1 base, with 10 bases between them. The CDR3 spans 14 residues. The CDR3 nucleotides read TGTGCCAGTAGATTTAGCGGTTCCTACAATGAGCAGTTCTTC. Its translation: CASRFSGSYNEQFF.

The rearrangement joins TRBV7-2 to TRBJ2-4; 9 nucleotides align to TRBD2. CDR1 is SGHTA, CDR2 FQGNSA, per germline. This CDR3 is built from 15 residues. V lost 4 bases to trimming and J lost 1 base; unmatched junction nucleotides: 2. The DNA for the CDR3 is TGTGCCAGCAGCTCTAGCGGGACGGCCAAAAACATTCAGTACTTC. It codes for CASSSSGTAKNIQYF.

The chain recombines TRBV7-2 with TRBJ2-2; tentatively, D is TRBD1 (6 bases). The germline V gene has CDR1 SGHTA and CDR2 FQGNSA. This CDR3 is 15 amino acids long. Trimming pared 4 bases from V and 1 base from J, leaving 10 bases between. CDR3 coding DNA: TGTGCCAGCAGCTGGGGGACACTGAACACCGGGGAGCTGTTTTTT. The encoded protein is CASSWGTLNTGELFF.

The chain employs TRBV28 and TRBJ2-1; no clear D gene. Per germline, CDR1 MDHEN and CDR2 SYDVKM. Trimming took 8 bases from V and 2 from J, leaving 13 bases between them. There are 14 residues in the CDR3. The CDR3 DNA sequence: TGTGCCAGCTGTCTCCCCGCCCCCTACAATGAGCAGTTCTTC. Translating gives CASCLPAPYNEQFF.

The V call is TRBV10-2, the J call TRBJ2-7, with no clear D. The CDR3 has 12 residues. With 3 bases removed from V and 1 base from J, the gap between germline ends came to 4 bases. Germline V gene lookup returns CDR1 WSHSY and CDR2 SAAADI. The CDR3 DNA reads TGCGCCAGCAGTGAACAGTCCTACGAGCAGTACTTC. Translated: CASSEQSYEQYF.

The chain combines TRBV5-6 with TRBJ2-1; 11 bases agree with TRBD2. The V segment lost 2 bases and the J segment 4 bases; nucleotides outside the gene matches: 2. The CDR3 spans 15 residues. From germline, CDR1 is SGHDT and CDR2 YYEEEE. The CDR3 protein is CASSFTSGSYNEQFF. As DNA, the CDR3 is TGTGCCAGCAGCTTTACTAGCGGGAGTTACAATGAGCAGTTCTTC. The complete variable domain, with remaining parts taken from reference TRBV5-6 and TRBJ2-1, reads DAGVTQSPTHLIKTRGQQVTLRCSPKSGHDTVSWYQQALGQGPQFIFQYYEEEERQRGNFPDRFSGHQFPNYSSELNVNALLLGDSALYLCASSFTSGSYNEQFFGPGTRLTVL.

J is TRBJ1-4 and V is TRBV5-6; D might be TRBD1 (6 bases). V lost 4 bases to trimming and J lost 5 bases, with 12 bases between them. Germline V lookup: CDR1 SGHDT, CDR2 YYEEEE. This CDR3 region has 14 residues. In DNA form, the CDR3 reads TGTGCCAGCAGCCCTAGGGGGGTGAATGAAAAACTGTTTTTT. Amino acids: CASSPRGVNEKLFF.

This clone has only one observation. The rearrangement uses TRBV28 and TRBJ1-2; 8 bases map to TRBD1. The CDR3 spans 15 residues. V gave up 2 bases and J gave up 6 bases; unmatched junction bases: 8. CDR1 is MDHEN and CDR2 is SYDVKM in the germline V gene. CDR3 loop: CASSLMTGVGDGYTF. The CDR3 DNA sequence: TGTGCCAGCAGTTTAATGACAGGGGTTGGAGATGGCTACACCTTC.

The J gene is TRBJ1-2, the V gene TRBV5-1, with D possibly TRBD1 on 5 matching bases. CDR1 and CDR2 (germline): SGHRS, YFSETQ. CDR3 length: 13 residues. V was cut by 2 bases and J by 4 bases, with 9 bases left in between. The CDR3 loop is CASSLNGAYGYTF. Here the CDR3 DNA reads TGCGCCAGCAGCTTAAATGGGGCCTATGGCTACACCTTC.

This chain joins TRBV7-6 and TRBJ2-1; TRBD2 is a possible D gene (6 bases). Germline-derived CDR1 and CDR2 are SGHVS and FNYEAQ. The CDR3 length is 15 residues. With 4 bases removed from V and 8 bases from J, the gap between germline ends came to 18 bases. The CDR3 sequence: CASSYSAGPEYEQFF. In DNA form, the CDR3 reads TGTGCCAGCAGCTACTCAGCGGGTCCGGAGTATGAGCAGTTCTTC. Supplemented by reference TRBV7-6 and TRBJ2-1, the full variable domain reads GAGVSQSPRYKVTKRGQDVALRCDPISGHVSLYWYRQALGQGPEFLTYFNYEAQQDKSGLPNDRFSAERPEGSISTLTIQRTEQRDSAMYRCASSYSAGPEYEQFFGPGTRLTVL.

The chain carries TRBV5-1 and TRBJ1-2, with a possible D match to TRBD1 (5 bases). V dropped 4 bases and J dropped 3 bases, with 19 bases sitting between them. Germline V gene lookup returns CDR1 SGHRS and CDR2 YFSETQ. CDR3 length: 16 amino acids. In DNA, the CDR3 is TGCGCCAGCAGCCTCGGGACTTTGGGGCTATACTATGGCTACACCTTC. It encodes CASSLGTLGLYYGYTF.